Listed below are T cell receptor beta chains from one sample, sequenced in a study of T cell changes during pregnancy in multiple sclerosis. Only in-frame clones appear in the TCRdb table, and some are missing; sequencing was by immunoSEQ multiplex PCR. Here the sample spans tens of thousands of clones, about 90% being singletons. Sequencing was performed on CD4+ T cells from peripheral blood mononuclear cells, taken after pregnancy. These receptors were obtained from a female donor in good health, enrolled as a control in a pregnancy study. CDR3s include the opening cysteine and the closing phenylalanine or tryptophan. Fields, in order: V gene, clone size, CDR3 protein. The listing skips clone size in some rows; elsewhere it reads once, few, many or a size class.

TRBV9 | NA | CASSVDSGGAETQYF
TRBV20-1 | NA | CSAIREGGYTF
TRBV13 | NA | CASSLRGDGYTF
TRBV12-2 | NA | CASRLARETQYF
TRBV2 | NA | CASGRGIAGGYSYEQYF
TRBV5-1 | NA | CASTAGTGVSEQYF
TRBV6-5 | NA | CASSEGTGAGYTF
TRBV13 | NA | CASSLLGTGASPLHF
TRBV4-3 | NA | CASSQDSGNQPQHF
TRBV10-2 | NA | CASSADGVSDGYTF
TRBV6-5 | NA | CASSRLAGGDTQYF
TRBV5-4 | NA | CASSGTGGKNIQYF
TRBV12-5 | once | CASGFGHRYGYTF
TRBV6-5 | NA | CASSYSGSTNEKLFF
TRBV2 | NA | CASSDPYLRGQASTDTQYF
TRBV7-3 | NA | CASSLRVASGDTDTQYF
TRBV4-1 | NA | CASSRRVLDRGYEQYF
TRBV5-1 | once | CASSPTSGSYNEQFF
TRBV6-1 | NA | CASRDRARTGELFF
TRBV7-9 | NA | CASSPQGEYEQYF
TRBV19 | few | CASSRQGDTEAFF
TRBV29-1 | NA | CSVGVGRSDTQYF
TRBV2 | NA | CASGVRRTVTDTQYF
TRBV11-2 | few | CASSLPGTTRPGNEQFF
TRBV5-6 | NA | CASSLITSGRGEQYF
TRBV18 | NA | CASSPPLTSASYEQYF
TRBV5-6 | NA | CASSLGGLLLHF
TRBV7-2 | NA | CASSLAYDRGLYNEQFF
TRBV5-1 | NA | CASSPRLAGGAYNEQFF
TRBV5-4 | NA | CASSLGAAETQYF
TRBV6-1 | few | CASSVVRGDGYTF
TRBV4-3 | NA | CASSQGLAGPGTDTQYF
TRBV19 | NA | CASAGATDTQYF
TRBV4-2 | once | CASSHPGSGANVLTF
TRBV9 | few | CASSVGSSGNTIYF
TRBV9 | NA | CASSVGGSAGVEQFF
TRBV10-2 | NA | CASSESWLAGDNEQFF
TRBV28 | NA | CASSFDRVTGELFF
TRBV4-2 | NA | CASSQPRTSGGIYEQYF
TRBV5-5 | NA | CASSSMGGVNSPLHF
TRBV29-1 | NA | CSGTSVRGQETQYF
TRBV21-1 | NA | CASINTGELFF
TRBV2 | NA | CASSTYQDNEKLFF
TRBV7-3 | NA | CASSLIQADTQYF
TRBV27 | once | CASSISGRETQYF
TRBV14 | NA | CASSQGGGYGYTF
TRBV6-5 | once | CASSYSTSGNTDTQYF
TRBV7-2 | few | CASSFSGGTYNEQFF
TRBV28 | NA | CASRPTGSHEQYF
TRBV6-1 | NA | CASSESRNQPQHF
TRBV27 | NA | CASSLRGQGGNSPLHF
TRBV5-1 | NA | CASSQGSGNTIYF
TRBV27 | NA | CASSDGARRNSPLHF
TRBV11-2 | NA | CASSLTETQYF
TRBV18 | NA | CASSYRESVEQYF